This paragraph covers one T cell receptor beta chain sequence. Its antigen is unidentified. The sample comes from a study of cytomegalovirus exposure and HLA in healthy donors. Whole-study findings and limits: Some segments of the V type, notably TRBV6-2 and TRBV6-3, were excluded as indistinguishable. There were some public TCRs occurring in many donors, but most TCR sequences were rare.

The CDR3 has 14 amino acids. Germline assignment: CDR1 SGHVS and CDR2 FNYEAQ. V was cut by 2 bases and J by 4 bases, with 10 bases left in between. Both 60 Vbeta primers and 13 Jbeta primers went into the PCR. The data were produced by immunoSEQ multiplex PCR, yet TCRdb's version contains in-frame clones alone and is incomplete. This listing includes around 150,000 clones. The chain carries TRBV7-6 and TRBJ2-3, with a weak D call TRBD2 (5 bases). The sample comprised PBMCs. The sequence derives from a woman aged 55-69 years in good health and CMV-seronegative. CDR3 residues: CASSLQLAPDTQYF. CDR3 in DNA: TGTGCCAGCAGCTTACAGCTAGCACCAGATACGCAGTATTTT.